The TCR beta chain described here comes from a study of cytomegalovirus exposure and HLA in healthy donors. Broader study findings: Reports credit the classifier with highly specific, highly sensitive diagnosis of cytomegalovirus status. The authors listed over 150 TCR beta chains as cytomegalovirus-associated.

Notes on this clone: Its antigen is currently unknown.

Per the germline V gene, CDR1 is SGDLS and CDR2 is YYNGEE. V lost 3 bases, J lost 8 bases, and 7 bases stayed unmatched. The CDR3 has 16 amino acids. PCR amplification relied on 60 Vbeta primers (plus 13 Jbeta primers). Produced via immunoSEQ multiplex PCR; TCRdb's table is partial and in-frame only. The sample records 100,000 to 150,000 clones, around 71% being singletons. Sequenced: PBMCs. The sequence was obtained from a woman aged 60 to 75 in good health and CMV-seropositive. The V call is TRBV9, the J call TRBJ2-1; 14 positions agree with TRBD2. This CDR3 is CASSDHRTSGGYEQFF. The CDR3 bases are TGTGCCAGCAGCGACCACCGGACTAGCGGGGGGTATGAGCAGTTCTTC.